The present entry profiles one T cell receptor (beta chain) with its context. Its matching antigen is unknown. This specimen belongs to a study of CD8+ T cells in alopecia areata. The wider study: Patients received oral tofacitinib, 5 to 10 mg twice daily, for moderate-to-severe alopecia areata. Study conclusions and caveats: Affected lesional scalp, above all in alopecia totalis/universalis, was more clonal than normal scalp. Relative to mice, TCR sharing across patients was less clear, a difference possibly HLA-related.

Treatment specified: oral pan-JAK inhibitor, 5-10 mg twice daily. Sorted out of PBMCs were CD4+ T cells and CD8+ T cells. This CDR3 spans 13 amino acids. V was pared by 4 bases and J by 4 bases, with 11 bases between. Germline CDR1 GTSNPN, CDR2 SVGIG (reference sequence). Investigators isolated RNA and reverse transcribed it into cDNA to act as the sequencing template. Sequencing was performed with immunoSEQ multiplex PCR; in TCRdb, only in-frame clones are kept and a portion is missing. The table records roughly 190,000 clones, more than 55% of them present only once. Specimen: CD4+ T cells sorted from blood, collected around week 50, from a patient treated with tofacitinib. This rearrangement joins TRBV30 to TRBJ1-5; D remains ambiguous. This clonotype was sampled from a human donor with alopecia areata. The CDR3 DNA sequence: TGTGCCTGGACGACCGACGGGAATCAGCCCCAGCATTTT. Translated: CAWTTDGNQPQHF.